The subject of this entry is one TCR beta chain. The sample originates from a study of blood T cell repertoires in COVID-19. Trimming at V came to 1 base and at J to 6 bases, leaving 7 bases not matched to a gene. Germline lookup yields CDR1 ENHRY and CDR2 SYGVKD. There are 16 residues in the CDR3. Some clones are missing from TCRdb's copy, which holds only in-frame ones; the method was immunoSEQ multiplex PCR. This sample has about 240,000 clones, with roughly 80% found just once. This clonotype originated in a woman younger than 35 with acute or convalescent COVID-19. Sequenced sample: peripheral blood. The V call is TRBV10-3, the J call TRBJ2-2, with 8 positions matching TRBD2. CDR3 amino acids: CAISEFAGGVAGELFF. In DNA form, the CDR3 reads TGTGCCATCAGTGAGTTCGCGGGGGGTGTCGCCGGGGAGCTGTTTTTT.